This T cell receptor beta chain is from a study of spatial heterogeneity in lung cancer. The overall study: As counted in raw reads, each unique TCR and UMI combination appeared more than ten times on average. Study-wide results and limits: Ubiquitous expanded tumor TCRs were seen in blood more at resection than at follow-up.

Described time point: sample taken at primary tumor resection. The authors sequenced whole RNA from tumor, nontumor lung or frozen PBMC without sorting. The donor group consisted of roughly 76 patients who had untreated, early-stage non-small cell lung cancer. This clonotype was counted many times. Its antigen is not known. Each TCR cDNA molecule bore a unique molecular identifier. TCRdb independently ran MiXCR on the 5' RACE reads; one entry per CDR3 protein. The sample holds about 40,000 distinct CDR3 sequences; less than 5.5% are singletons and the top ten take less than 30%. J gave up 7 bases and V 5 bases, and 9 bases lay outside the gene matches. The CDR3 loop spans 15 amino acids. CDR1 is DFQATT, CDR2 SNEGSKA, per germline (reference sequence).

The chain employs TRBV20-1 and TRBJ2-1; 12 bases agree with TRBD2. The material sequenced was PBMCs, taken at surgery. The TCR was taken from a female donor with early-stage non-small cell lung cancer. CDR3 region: CSAPSGGAAGNEQFF. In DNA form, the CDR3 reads TGCAGTGCTCCTAGCGGGGGGGCCGCGGGGAATGAGCAGTTCTTC.